A single TCR beta chain is shown here with its context. What it recognizes is unknown. The treatment is: roughly 10-day PBMC culture with coronavirus spike peptide pools or control peptides (ViraFEST assay). Collection of the unexposed donor's CD4+ T cells took place before the COVID-19 pandemic (2011-2018). This record comes from a study of vaccination and CD4 T cells after COVID-19. The wider study: Participants, all vaccine recipients, received two doses of either BNT162b2 or mRNA-1273. Sampling after COVID took place at a median of about 98 days (range 35 to 161) following diagnosis.

This CDR3 is built from 13 residues. From germline, CDR1 is LGHNA and CDR2 YNFKEQ. V gave up 0 bases and J gave up 7 bases; unmatched junction bases: 2. The Oncomine TCR Beta short-read assay was applied to DNA of cultured CD4+ T cells. DNA came from CD4+ T cells after culture. TCRdb analysed the PCR reads with MiXCR anew, one entry per CDR3 protein. The table lists approximately 8,800 distinct CDR3 sequences, less than 35% of them singletons. This sequence was found in a human donor in good health. This chain uses TRBV4-2 with TRBJ2-7; the match to TRBD1 covers 8 bases. Specimen: CD4+ T cells from blood, cultured in vitro. In nucleotides, the CDR3 is TGTGCCAGCAGCCAAGAGTGGGACAGGGAGCAGTACTTC. Protein sequence: CASSQEWDREQYF.